The source of this TCR beta chain is a study of siplizumab effects on memory and regulatory T cells. Study conclusions and caveats: Proliferating Tregs' suppressive function in siplizumab cultures went unconfirmed. Siplizumab brought about a significant reduction in alloreactive sequences traceable to unstimulated CD4+ memory cells. Where siplizumab was present, mappable alloreactive CD4+ clones averaged about 65% Treg-derived, compared with less than 35% in controls.

Sequencing of each sample assayed roughly 10^5 TCR templates. TCRdb's copy holds only in-frame clones and misses some; the assay was immunoSEQ multiplex PCR. The sample comprises about 82,000 clones, 80% to 90% of which are singletons, and 1.5% rests with the top ten. This clone occurred once. Its antigen is unidentified. After removal of 1 base from V and 5 bases from J, the junction contained 3 bases not matched to a gene. CDR3 length equals 15 residues. Germline CDR1 LNHNV, CDR2 YYDKDF (reference sequence). The material sequenced was Tregs sorted from blood. The chain combines TRBV15 with TRBJ2-5; 11 nucleotides line up with TRBD1. The clonotype comes from a human donor in good health. The CDR3 nucleotides read TGTGCCACCAGCAGAGCGGGACAGGGGGAGGAGACCCAGTACTTC. Residues: CATSRAGQGEETQYF.